A single sample gave rise to the 16 T cell receptor beta chains below, sequenced in a study of kidney transplant recipient with SARS-CoV-2 infection. TCRdb passed the reads through MiXCR, listing each CDR3 protein once. The data show 200,000 to 300,000 distinct CDR3 sequences, less than 35% seen once. This specimen was a blood sample, taken at baseline and between days 110 and 120 from a kidney transplant recipient. The origin of the receptors is a male patient younger than 45 who had COVID-19 and was a kidney transplant recipient. Some of the T cells may derive from the graft donor.

This clonotype was detected ten times or more. This chain uses TRBV21-1 with TRBJ2-4. TRBV21-1 is given as a pseudogene. The CDR3 has 17 amino acids. The CDR3 coding sequence is TGTGCCAGCAGGATGCCTATAGCTACAGCAAGAAAAAACATTCAGTACTTC. It yields the protein CASRMPIATARKNIQYF.

This clonotype was recorded at least ten times. The chain combines TRBV19 with TRBJ2-7, with 8 bases fitting TRBD2. V was clipped by 5 bases and J by 2 bases; unmatched bases: 5. The CDR3 sequence is 14 residues long. Germline V gene sequence: CDR1 LNHDA, CDR2 SQIVND (reference sequence). In DNA form, the CDR3 reads TGTGCCAGTAGTTTTACTAGCGGTCCCTACGAGCAGTACTTC. Encoded protein: CASSFTSGPYEQYF.

This clonotype was counted at least ten times. The rearrangement joins TRBV28 to TRBJ1-1; D perhaps matches TRBD1 (5 bases). V was pared by 3 bases and J by 4 bases, with 15 bases between. CDR1 and CDR2 (germline): MDHEN, SYDVKM. The CDR3 contains 15 residues. The DNA for the CDR3 is TGTGCCAGCAGTTTCTTCCATGGGACTAGCACTGAAGCTTTCTTT. Its protein is CASSFFHGTSTEAFF.

This clonotype came up many times. This chain connects TRBV4-3 to TRBJ1-2; no clear D gene. Trimming pared 5 bases from V and 4 bases from J, leaving 23 bases between. CDR1 is LGHNA and CDR2 is YSLEER in the germline V gene. There are 17 residues in the CDR3. This CDR3 is CASSIVLGRRKTYGYTF. CDR3 DNA sequence: TGCGCCAGCAGCATTGTTTTAGGACGTCGAAAGACCTATGGCTACACCTTC.

This clonotype was observed many times. The rearrangement joins TRBV11-2 to TRBJ1-1; unclear D gene. The CDR3 is 13 residues long. Germline CDR1 is SGHAT and CDR2 is FQNNGV. V was clipped by 2 bases and J by 2 bases, with 6 bases between them. The chain's CDR3 is CASSLRINTEAFF. CDR3 bases: TGTGCCAGCAGCTTAAGAATAAACACTGAAGCTTTCTTT. The full variable domain, its missing parts supplied by reference TRBV11-2 and TRBJ1-1, is EAGVAQSPRYKIIEKRQSVAFWCNPISGHATLYWYQQILGQGPKLLIQFQNNGVVDDSQLPKDRFSAERLKGVDSTLKIQPAKLEDSAVYLCASSLRINTEAFFGQGTRLTVV.

This clonotype has ten or more counts. The chain couples TRBV6-6 to TRBJ1-2, with unresolved D. Trimming took 5 bases from V and 4 from J, leaving 23 bases between them. CDR3 length: 17 amino acids. CDR1 and CDR2 from the germline V gene are MNHNY and SVGAGI (reference sequence). DNA of the CDR3: TGTGCCAGCAGTAAACCGCTAGGTGGGAGAAAGACCTATGGCTACACCTTC. Translating gives CASSKPLGGRKTYGYTF.

Comments on this clonotype: A much larger clone sits a single nucleotide away, making a read error possible. V usage is TRBV6-6 and J usage is TRBJ1-3; tentative D call: TRBD1 (5 bases). The CDR3 is 14 residues long. The germline V gene has CDR1 MNHNY and CDR2 SVGAGI (reference sequence). The CDR3 nucleotides are TGTGCCAGCAGGCCGTCAGGGACTGGAAACACCGTATATTTT. Translation: CASRPSGTGNTVYF.

With regard to this clonotype: A read error is possible here, since a much larger clone lies one base away. The chain employs TRBV30 and TRBJ2-2; the D call may be TRBD1 or TRBD2 (6 bases each). Germline lookup yields CDR1 GTSNPN and CDR2 SVGIG (reference sequence). The CDR3 contains 15 residues. CDR3 residues: CAWKEGVANTGDLFF. CDR3 in DNA: TGTGCCTGGAAGGAGGGGGTAGCGAACACCGGGGATCTGTTTTTT.

A note on this clonotype: This could be a read error, since a much larger clone is one nucleotide away. This chain uses TRBV10-2 with TRBJ1-2; D is uncertain. The germline gives CDR1 WSHSY, CDR2 SAAADI. The CDR3 consists of 17 residues. V dropped 5 bases and J dropped 4 bases, with 23 bases sitting between them. The CDR3 nucleotides read TGCGCCAGCAGTATATATAGCACTTCTGGAAAGACCTATGGCTACACCTTC. Translating gives CASSIYSTSGKTYGYTF.

This clonotype was observed at least ten times. This chain joins TRBV30 and TRBJ1-2; 10 bases line up with TRBD1. Trimming took 4 bases from V and 8 from J; bases not matched to a gene: 7. The germline V gene encodes CDR1 GTSNPN and CDR2 SVGIG (reference sequence). The CDR3 runs 13 residues. CDR3 nucleotide sequence: TGTGCCTGGACCAGACAGGGGGCTCTAGGCTACACCTTC. Translating gives CAWTRQGALGYTF.

The chain combines TRBV3-1 with TRBJ2-2; D not certain. This CDR3 contains 18 residues. From germline, CDR1 is LGHDT and CDR2 YNNKEL (reference sequence). V lost 5 bases and J lost 5, with 24 bases in between. Written as DNA, the CDR3 is TGTGCCAGCAGCGGCGCGCATCCCATTTCAGGCTTGACCGGGGAGCTGTTTTTT. Translated, it gives CASSGAHPISGLTGELFF.

This clonotype showed up many times. The rearrangement uses TRBV24-1 and TRBJ1-2; D call uncertain. Germline CDR1 is KGHDR and CDR2 is SFDVKD. The CDR3 spans 13 residues. V lost 7 bases and J 6 bases, leaving 14 bases between the germline ends. The DNA for the CDR3 is TGTGCCACCAGGGGTGCCGACCGGGATGGCTACACCTTC. Translation: CATRGADRDGYTF.

About this clonotype: A much bigger clone sits one base away, suggesting this may be a read error. The chain combines TRBV20-1 with TRBJ2-7; 12 nucleotides match TRBD1. Germline trimming cut 3 bases from V and 10 bases from J; bases unmatched to any gene: 13. The CDR3 consists of 15 residues. The germline V gene encodes CDR1 DFQATT and CDR2 SNEGSKA (reference sequence). The CDR3, as DNA: TGCAGTGCTAGGCCGGGACAGGGGGCGAGTGAGGCCCAGTACTTC. Translated: CSARPGQGASEAQYF.

This clonotype was detected many times. The rearrangement joins TRBV3-1 to TRBJ1-1; 8 bases map to TRBD1. After removal of 1 base from V and 5 bases from J, the junction contained 9 bases not matched to a gene. CDR3 length equals 16 residues. Germline CDR1 and CDR2: LGHDT and YNNKEL (reference sequence). For the CDR3, the DNA is TGTGCCAGCAGCCAAGGGGCCAGGGGGCGAAGGACTGAAGCTTTCTTT. Protein product: CASSQGARGRRTEAFF.

Remarks on this clonotype: A clone one base away is much larger, so this may be a read error. CDR3: CAIRGGYSGNTIYF. CDR3 sequence (DNA): TGTGCCATCAGAGGGGGGTACTCTGGAAACACCATATATTTT. The chain is built from TRBV10-3 and TRBJ1-3, with D maybe TRBD1 (6 bases). From germline, CDR1 is ENHRY and CDR2 SYGVKD. This CDR3 comprises 14 residues. V was cut by 6 bases and J by 0 bases, with 9 bases left in between.

This clonotype was observed at least ten times. CDR3 sequence (DNA): TGTGCCAGCAGCTTTGGGCAGCCCTACGAGCAGTACTTC. Amino acid sequence: CASSFGQPYEQYF. The chain employs TRBV5-6 and TRBJ2-7; the D is unclear. Trimming shortened V by 2 bases and J by 2 bases, and 8 bases separated the two germline ends. Germline V gene sequence: CDR1 SGHDT, CDR2 YYEEEE. This CDR3 comprises 13 residues.